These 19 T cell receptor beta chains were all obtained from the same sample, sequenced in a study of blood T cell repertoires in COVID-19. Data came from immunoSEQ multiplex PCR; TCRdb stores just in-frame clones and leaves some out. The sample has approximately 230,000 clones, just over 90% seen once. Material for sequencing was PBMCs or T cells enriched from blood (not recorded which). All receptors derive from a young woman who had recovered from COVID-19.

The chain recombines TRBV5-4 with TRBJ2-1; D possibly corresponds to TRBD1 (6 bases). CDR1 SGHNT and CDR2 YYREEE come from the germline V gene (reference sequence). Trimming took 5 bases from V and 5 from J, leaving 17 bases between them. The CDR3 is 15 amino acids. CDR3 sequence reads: CASRAAWGRDNEQFF. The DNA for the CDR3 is TGTGCCAGCAGGGCCGCGTGGGGGCGGGACAATGAGCAGTTCTTC.

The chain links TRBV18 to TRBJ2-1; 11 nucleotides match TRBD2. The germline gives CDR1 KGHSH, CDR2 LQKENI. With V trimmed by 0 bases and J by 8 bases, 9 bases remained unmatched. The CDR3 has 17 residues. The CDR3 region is CASSPPLTSGMVDEQFF. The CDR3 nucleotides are TGTGCCAGCTCACCACCGTTGACTAGCGGGATGGTCGATGAGCAGTTCTTC.

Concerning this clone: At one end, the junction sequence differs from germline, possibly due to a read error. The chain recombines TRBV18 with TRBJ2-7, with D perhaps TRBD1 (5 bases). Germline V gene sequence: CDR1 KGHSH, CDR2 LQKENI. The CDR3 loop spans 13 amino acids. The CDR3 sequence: CASSPTEVAGLGF. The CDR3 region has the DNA TGTGCCAGCTCACCGACGGAAGTGGCAGGGCTGGGCTTC.

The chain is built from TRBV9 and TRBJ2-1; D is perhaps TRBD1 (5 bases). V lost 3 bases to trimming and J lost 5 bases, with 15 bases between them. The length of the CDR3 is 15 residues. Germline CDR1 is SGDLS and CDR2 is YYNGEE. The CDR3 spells CASSATAQRDNEQFF. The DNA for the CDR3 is TGTGCCAGCAGCGCGACAGCTCAAAGGGACAATGAGCAGTTCTTC.

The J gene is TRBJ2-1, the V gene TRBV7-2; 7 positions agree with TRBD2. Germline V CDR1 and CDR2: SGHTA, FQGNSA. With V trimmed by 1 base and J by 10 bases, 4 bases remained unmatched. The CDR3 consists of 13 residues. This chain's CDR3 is CASSLGAAGEQFF. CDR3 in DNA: TGTGCCAGCAGCTTAGGCGCAGCGGGAGAGCAGTTCTTC.

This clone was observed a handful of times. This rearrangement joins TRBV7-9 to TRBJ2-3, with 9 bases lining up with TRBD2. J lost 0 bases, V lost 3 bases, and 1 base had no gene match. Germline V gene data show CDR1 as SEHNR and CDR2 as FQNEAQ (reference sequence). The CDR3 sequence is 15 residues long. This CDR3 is CASSLTSGSTDTQYF. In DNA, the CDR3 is TGTGCCAGCAGCTTGACTAGCGGTAGCACAGATACGCAGTATTTT.

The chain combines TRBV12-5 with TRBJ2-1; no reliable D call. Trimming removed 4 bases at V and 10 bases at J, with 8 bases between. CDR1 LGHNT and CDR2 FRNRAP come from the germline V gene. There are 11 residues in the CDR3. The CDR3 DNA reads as TGTGCTAGTGGTTATGCGAGGGAGCAGTTCTTC. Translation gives CASGYAREQFF. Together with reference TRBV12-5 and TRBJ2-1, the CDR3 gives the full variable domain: DARVTQTPRHKVTEMGQEVTMRCQPILGHNTVFWYRQTMMQGLELLAYFRNRAPLDDSGMPKDRFSAEMPDATLATLKIQPSEPRDSAVYFCASGYAREQFFGPGTRLTVL.

The CDR3 DNA sequence: TGTGCCAGCAGCTTACTTTGGGACTACATTAACACAGATACGCAGTATTTT. Its translation: CASSLLWDYINTDTQYF. V gene TRBV7-2 combines with J gene TRBJ2-3; 7 bases are shared with TRBD2. The germline V gene encodes CDR1 SGHTA and CDR2 FQGNSA. This CDR3 has 17 residues. Losses at the gene ends were 2 bases for V and 2 bases for J; bases not matched to a gene: 10.

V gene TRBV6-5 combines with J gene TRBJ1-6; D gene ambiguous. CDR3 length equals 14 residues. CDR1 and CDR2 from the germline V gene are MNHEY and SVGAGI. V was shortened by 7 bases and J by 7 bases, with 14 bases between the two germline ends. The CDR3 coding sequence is TGTGCCAGCACCCCCAGGCGTCAAAATTCACCCCTCCACTTT. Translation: CASTPRRQNSPLHF.

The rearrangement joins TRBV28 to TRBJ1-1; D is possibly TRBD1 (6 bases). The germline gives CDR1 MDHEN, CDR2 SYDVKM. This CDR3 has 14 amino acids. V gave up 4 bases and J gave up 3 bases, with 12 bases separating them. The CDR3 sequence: CASSSGGLDTEAFF. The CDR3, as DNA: TGTGCCAGCAGTTCCGGGGGGCTGGACACTGAAGCTTTCTTT. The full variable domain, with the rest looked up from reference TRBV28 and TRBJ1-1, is DVKVTQSSRYLVKRTGEKVFLECVQDMDHENMFWYRQDPGLGLRLIYFSYDVKMKEKGDIPEGYSVSREKKERFSLILESASTNQTSMYLCASSSGGLDTEAFFGQGTRLTVV.

CDR3 sequence: CATSDLGGGADNEQFF. As DNA, the CDR3 is TGTGCCACCAGTGATTTGGGCGGGGGCGCGGACAATGAGCAGTTCTTC. The rearrangement joins TRBV24-1 to TRBJ2-1; a weak D match, TRBD2 (7 bases). V lost 0 bases and J lost 5, with 13 bases in between. Germline V lookup: CDR1 KGHDR, CDR2 SFDVKD. The CDR3 runs to 16 residues.

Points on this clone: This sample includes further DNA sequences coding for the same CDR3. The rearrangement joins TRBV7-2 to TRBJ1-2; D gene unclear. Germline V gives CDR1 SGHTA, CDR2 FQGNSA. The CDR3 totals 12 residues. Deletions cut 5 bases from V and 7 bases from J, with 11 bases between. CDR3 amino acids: CASSLEVGGYTF. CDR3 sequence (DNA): TGTGCCAGCAGCCTCGAGGTGGGTGGCTACACCTTC. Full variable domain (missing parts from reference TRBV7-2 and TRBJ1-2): GAGVSQSPSNKVTEKGKDVELRCDPISGHTALYWYRQSLGQGLEFLIYFQGNSAPDKSGLPSDRFSAERTGGSVSTLTIQRTQQEDSAVYLCASSLEVGGYTFGSGTRLTVV.

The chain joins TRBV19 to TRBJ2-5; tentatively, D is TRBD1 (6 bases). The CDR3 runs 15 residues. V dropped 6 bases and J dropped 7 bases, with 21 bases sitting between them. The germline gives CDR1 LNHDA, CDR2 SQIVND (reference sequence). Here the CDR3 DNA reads TGTGCCAGTAGCAATGGGCAGGGGACCCCTGGGACCCAGTACTTC. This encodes CASSNGQGTPGTQYF.

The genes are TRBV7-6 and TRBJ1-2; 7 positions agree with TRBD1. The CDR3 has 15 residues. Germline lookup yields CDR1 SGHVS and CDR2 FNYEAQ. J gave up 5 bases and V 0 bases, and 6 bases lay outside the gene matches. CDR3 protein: CASSLARGGSYGYTF. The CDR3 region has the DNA TGTGCCAGCAGCTTAGCGCGAGGGGGCTCATATGGCTACACCTTC.

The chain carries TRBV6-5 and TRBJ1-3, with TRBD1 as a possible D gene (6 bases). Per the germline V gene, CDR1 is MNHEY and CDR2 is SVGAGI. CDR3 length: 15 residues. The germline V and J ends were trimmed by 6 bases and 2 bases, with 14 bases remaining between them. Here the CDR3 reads CASRENRDPGNTIYF. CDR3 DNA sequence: TGTGCCAGCAGGGAGAACAGGGATCCTGGAAACACCATATATTTT.

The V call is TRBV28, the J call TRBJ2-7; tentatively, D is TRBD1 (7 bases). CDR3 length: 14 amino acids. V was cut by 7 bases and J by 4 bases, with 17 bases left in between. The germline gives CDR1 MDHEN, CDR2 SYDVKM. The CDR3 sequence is CASIRQGGQYEQYF. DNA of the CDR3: TGTGCCAGCATACGACAGGGAGGTCAATACGAGCAGTACTTC.

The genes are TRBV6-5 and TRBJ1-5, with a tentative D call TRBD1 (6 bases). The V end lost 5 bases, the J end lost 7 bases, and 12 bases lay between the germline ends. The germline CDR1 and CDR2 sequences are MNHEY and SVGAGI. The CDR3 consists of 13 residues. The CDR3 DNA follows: TGTGCCAGCAGTCGAGGGGGGGAACAGCCCCAGCATTTT. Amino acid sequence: CASSRGGEQPQHF.

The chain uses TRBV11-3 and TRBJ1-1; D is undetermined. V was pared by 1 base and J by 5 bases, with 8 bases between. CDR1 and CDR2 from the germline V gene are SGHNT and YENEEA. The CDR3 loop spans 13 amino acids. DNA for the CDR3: TGTGCCAGCAGCTTAGGTTATGAGACTGAAGCTTTCTTT. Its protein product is CASSLGYETEAFF.

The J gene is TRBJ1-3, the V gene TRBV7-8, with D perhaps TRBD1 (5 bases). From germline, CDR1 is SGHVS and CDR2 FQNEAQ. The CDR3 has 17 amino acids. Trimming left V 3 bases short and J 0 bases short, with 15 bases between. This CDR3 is CASSLVVGHSSGNTIYF. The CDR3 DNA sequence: TGTGCCAGCAGCTTGGTTGTGGGGCATAGCTCTGGAAACACCATATATTTT.